Listed below are T cell receptor beta chains from one sample, sequenced in a study of T-cell reconstitution after alpha-beta-depleted transplantation in children. TCRdb ran MiXCR on the PCR reads and lists one entry per CDR3 protein. The table has about 470,000 distinct CDR3 sequences, around two fifths seen once; the top ten hold roughly 27%. The sequences come from PBMCs, collected before TCRalphabeta/CD19-depleted stem cell transplant. The receptors stem from a girl between 2 and 10 years old with aplastic anemia, due to receive a stem cell transplant. Each CDR3 is given without its conserved first and last residue.

v_call: TRBV7-6; cdr3_length: 13; cdr3_aa: ASSPVRGSGNTIY
v_call: TRBV30; cdr3_length: 12; cdr3_aa: AWNPSTQTKTQY
v_call: TRBV5-1; cdr3_length: 12; cdr3_aa: ASGLGGGNYEQY
v_call: TRBV7-3; cdr3_length: 11; cdr3_aa: ASSTQGWDTQF
v_call: TRBV5-1; cdr3_length: 13; cdr3_aa: ASSFGTKITGELF
v_call: TRBV20-1; cdr3_length: 11; cdr3_aa: SAREPRGRGYT
v_call: TRBV3-1; cdr3_length: 16; cdr3_aa: ATTHLSAALATGGERF
v_call: TRBV18; cdr3_length: 11; cdr3_aa: ASSPPSSNEQF
v_call: TRBV3-1; cdr3_length: 13; cdr3_aa: ASSPHPGKLGELF
v_call: TRBV20-1; cdr3_length: 13; cdr3_aa: SAIGNGRALDTQY
v_call: TRBV20-1; cdr3_length: 10; cdr3_aa: SATNGQYEQY
v_call: TRBV20-1; cdr3_length: 13; cdr3_aa: SARDPAGESDTQY
v_call: TRBV7-6; cdr3_length: 14; cdr3_aa: ASSKGVTLRADTQY
v_call: TRBV7-6; cdr3_length: 14; cdr3_aa: ASSLAPSSSTDTQY
v_call: TRBV20-1; cdr3_length: 9; cdr3_aa: SAWEYNEQF
v_call: TRBV5-6; cdr3_length: 12; cdr3_aa: ASSLFRGAYEQY
v_call: TRBV24-1; cdr3_length: 12; cdr3_aa: ATSEEAGMKTQY
v_call: TRBV7-6; cdr3_length: 13; cdr3_aa: ASSFGGGHGNEQF
v_call: TRBV12-3/TRBV12-4; cdr3_length: 14; cdr3_aa: ASSYMTSGSDNEQF
v_call: TRBV2; cdr3_length: 15; cdr3_aa: ASSEAYWHRVNTEAF
v_call: TRBV20-1; cdr3_length: 14; cdr3_aa: SAAGVAGGHGNEQF
v_call: TRBV20-1; cdr3_length: 14; cdr3_aa: SAREGLGVITGELF
v_call: TRBV4-1; cdr3_length: 15; cdr3_aa: ASSQEGRGRMTDTQY
v_call: TRBV28; cdr3_length: 15; cdr3_aa: ASSLFSSGVAKNIQY
v_call: TRBV7-2; cdr3_length: 13; cdr3_aa: ASSFVGATQETQY
v_call: TRBV28; cdr3_length: 11; cdr3_aa: ASSFSSSDEQF
v_call: TRBV19; cdr3_length: 15; cdr3_aa: ASSISATGALNQPQH
v_call: TRBV28; cdr3_length: 14; cdr3_aa: ASSLAHRSSGNTIY
v_call: TRBV5-1; cdr3_length: 14; cdr3_aa: ASSLEGQGAIKTQY
v_call: TRBV20-1; cdr3_length: 12; cdr3_aa: SATRWGGEETQY
v_call: TRBV5-1; cdr3_length: 12; cdr3_aa: ASSLNRKRNEQY
v_call: TRBV18; cdr3_length: 11; cdr3_aa: ASSPLDQETQY
v_call: TRBV5-1; cdr3_length: 11; cdr3_aa: ASSLDGEKTQY
v_call: TRBV29-1; cdr3_length: 11; cdr3_aa: SVVLQGLYGYT